This is a list of T cell receptor beta chains from one sample in a study of T cell repertoires in cytomegalovirus infection. TCRdb reanalysed the reads using MiXCR and keeps one entry per CDR3 protein. The sample shows 400,000 or so distinct CDR3 sequences, over 15% of them seen only once. Source material: PBMCs. Every receptor here comes from a human donor in good health (CMV status not recorded). Some clones in this sample may be carry-over from other donors' samples. Both conserved end residues are part of each CDR3. A D gene is named only where the DNA matches it firmly. Clone size is given for some rows only: seen once, a few or many times, or a class if the clone is expanded.

>TRBV7-8|TRBJ2-3|-|-
CASSTHRASTDTQYF
TGTGCCAGCAGCACGCACAGGGCAAGCACAGATACGCAGTATTTT
>TRBV7-9|TRBJ1-1|TRBD1|few
CASSLGTGTGRRAFF
TGTGCCAGCAGCTTGGGAACCGGGACAGGCCGACGCGCTTTCTTT
>TRBV4-3|TRBJ2-1|TRBD2|-
CASSQDRASGGNEQFF
TGCGCCAGCAGCCAAGATCGGGCTAGCGGGGGGAATGAGCAGTTCTTC
>TRBV9|TRBJ2-3|TRBD1|once
CASSEGTAPDTQYF
TGTGCCAGCAGCGAGGGGACAGCCCCAGATACGCAGTATTTT
>TRBV7-8|TRBJ2-1|-|many
CASSLQGTGVRNEQFF
TGTGCCAGCAGCCTCCAAGGAACGGGAGTCCGCAATGAGCAGTTCTTC
>TRBV27|TRBJ2-2|-|-
CASKFVRRNTGELFF
TGTGCCAGCAAGTTCGTCAGGAGGAACACCGGGGAGCTGTTTTTT
>TRBV12-3/TRBV12-4|TRBJ1-2|-|-
CASSAGNYGYTF
TGTGCCAGCAGTGCAGGGAACTATGGCTACACCTTC
>TRBV7-8|TRBJ2-1|TRBD1|many
CASSLGVAGGQFF
TGTGCCAGCAGCTTGGGCGTAGCAGGGGGGCAGTTCTTC
>TRBV3-1|TRBJ1-1|TRBD1|few
CASSQDRQGRTEAFF
TGTGCCAGCAGCCAAGATCGACAGGGGAGGACTGAAGCTTTCTTT
>TRBV6-2/TRBV6-3|TRBJ2-1|-|-
CASSYGRGYNEQFF
TGTGCCAGCAGTTACGGCCGAGGGTACAATGAGCAGTTCTTC
>TRBV4-1|TRBJ2-7|TRBD1|many
CASSQGPGQGGYEQYF
TGCGCCAGCAGCCAGGGTCCGGGACAGGGAGGTTACGAGCAGTACTTC
>TRBV12-3/TRBV12-4|TRBJ2-7|TRBD2|few
CASSWGGHEQYF
TGTGCCAGCAGTTGGGGGGGACACGAGCAGTACTTC
>TRBV5-4|TRBJ2-5|-|-
CASSLAQTRLETQYF
TGTGCCAGCAGCTTGGCCCAGACTAGATTGGAGACCCAGTACTTC
>TRBV19|TRBJ1-5|TRBD1|few
CASSMGDSSNQPQHF
TGTGCCAGTAGTATGGGGGACAGTAGCAATCAGCCCCAGCATTTT
>TRBV4-1|TRBJ1-1|-|few
CASSQGPPDGYNTEAFF
TGCGCCAGCAGCCAAGGTCCCCCGGACGGGTACAACACTGAAGCTTTCTTT
>TRBV6-1|TRBJ1-1|TRBD1|many
CASSWTGGEAFF
TGTGCCAGCAGTTGGACAGGGGGTGAAGCTTTCTTT
>TRBV2|TRBJ2-7|-|-
CASRRSVSQANYEQYF
TGTGCCAGCAGACGGTCCGTCAGTCAGGCGAACTACGAGCAGTACTTC
>TRBV28|TRBJ2-1|-|many
CASRPPGSYNEQFF
TGTGCCAGCAGGCCACCTGGGTCCTACAATGAGCAGTTCTTC
>TRBV7-9|TRBJ2-4|TRBD1|few
CASSSGTDSLAKNIQYF
TGTGCCAGCAGCTCGGGGACAGATAGCCTAGCCAAAAACATTCAGTACTTC
>TRBV7-2|TRBJ2-1|-|few
CASSWGPVAEGEQFF
TGTGCCAGCAGCTGGGGTCCCGTGGCGGAGGGTGAGCAGTTCTTC
>TRBV27|TRBJ2-1|-|-
CASSLNPPAAHQFF
TGTGCCAGCAGTTTAAACCCCCCGGCGGCACATCAGTTCTTC
>TRBV2|TRBJ1-5|TRBD1|few
CASKRGQDNQPQHF
TGTGCCAGCAAGCGGGGACAGGATAATCAGCCCCAGCATTTT
>TRBV6-5|TRBJ2-7|-|-
CASSSQSGKLYEQYF
TGTGCCAGCAGTTCTCAGTCGGGAAAGCTCTACGAGCAGTACTTC
>TRBV11-2|TRBJ2-1|TRBD2|few
CASSFQGGRVYNEQFF
TGTGCCAGCAGCTTCCAAGGCGGGAGGGTCTACAATGAGCAGTTCTTC
>TRBV7-2|TRBJ2-1|-|many
CASSYRASPNRYNEQFF
TGTGCCAGCAGCTACCGGGCCTCCCCGAACAGATACAATGAGCAGTTCTTC
>TRBV12-3/TRBV12-4|TRBJ1-6|-|few
CASSLTGRQSPLHF
TGTGCCAGCAGTTTGACCGGTCGTCAGTCACCCCTCCACTTT
>TRBV6-5|TRBJ2-4|-|-
CASSYSADLGIQYF
TGTGCCAGCAGTTACTCGGCCGATTTAGGCATTCAGTACTTC
>TRBV15|TRBJ1-4|-|many
CATSGEQLNEKLFF
TGTGCCACCAGTGGGGAACAGTTGAATGAAAAACTGTTTTTT
>TRBV7-2|TRBJ2-3|-|many
CASSSTGDTQYF
TGTGCCAGCAGCTCGACGGGGGATACGCAGTATTTT
>TRBV6-6|TRBJ1-2|-|-
CASGERVGSFTLNYGYTF
TGTGCCAGCGGGGAACGGGTTGGGTCCTTCACCCTCAACTATGGCTACACCTTC
>TRBV7-9|TRBJ2-7|TRBD1|-
CASSFGGQSYEQYF
TGTGCCAGCAGCTTTGGGGGACAGAGTTACGAGCAGTACTTC
>TRBV7-2|TRBJ2-7|-|many
CASSFSGGGYEQYF
TGTGCCAGCAGCTTTTCAGGTGGAGGCTACGAGCAGTACTTC
>TRBV7-2|TRBJ2-3|-|many
CASSAYLDTQYF
TGTGCCAGCAGCGCTTACCTGGATACGCAGTATTTT
>TRBV20-1|TRBJ2-7|-|-
CSAPVGEQQYF
TGCAGTGCTCCGGTGGGCGAACAGCAGTACTTC
>TRBV20-1|TRBJ2-3|TRBD1|many
CSARDRGRTDTQYF
TGCAGTGCTAGGGACAGGGGCCGGACAGATACGCAGTATTTT
>TRBV12-3/TRBV12-4|TRBJ1-5|TRBD1|many
CASSQSGQVVQPQHF
TGTGCCAGCAGCCAAAGCGGACAGGTGGTTCAGCCCCAGCATTTT
>TRBV29-1|TRBJ2-3|-|few
CSVGTETSGTDTQYF
TGCAGCGTTGGGACAGAAACCTCCGGCACAGATACGCAGTATTTT
>TRBV7-8|TRBJ1-5|TRBD1|many
CASSPVTGKSNQPQHF
TGTGCCAGCAGCCCGGTGACAGGGAAGAGCAATCAGCCCCAGCATTTT
>TRBV28|TRBJ2-3|-|few
CASRRARITDTQYF
TGTGCCAGCAGACGGGCCAGGATCACAGATACGCAGTATTTT
>TRBV15|TRBJ2-7|-|many
CATSRDFYGGQGIREQYF
TGTGCCACCAGCAGAGATTTCTATGGAGGGCAGGGGATACGCGAGCAGTACTTC
>TRBV10-3|TRBJ1-4|-|few
CAISGPGEKLFF
TGTGCCATTTCAGGGCCGGGTGAAAAACTGTTTTTT
>TRBV5-6|TRBJ2-3|TRBD2|-
CASSGRRTSGGADTQYF
TGTGCCAGCAGCGGACGCCGGACTAGCGGGGGCGCAGATACGCAGTATTTT
>TRBV12-3/TRBV12-4|TRBJ2-2|-|-
CASSLREYTGELFF
TGTGCCAGCAGTTTACGGGAGTACACCGGGGAGCTGTTTTTT
>TRBV6-6|TRBJ2-3|TRBD1|few
CASSGGPLGQGVADTQYF
TGTGCCAGCAGTGGGGGGCCACTGGGACAGGGTGTGGCAGATACGCAGTATTTT
>TRBV28|TRBJ1-2|-|many
CASSSHVGYTF
TGTGCCAGCAGTTCCCACGTTGGCTACACCTTC
>TRBV25-1|TRBJ2-1|-|-
CATSRAGEQFF
TGTGCCACCTCCCGCGCCGGTGAGCAGTTCTTC